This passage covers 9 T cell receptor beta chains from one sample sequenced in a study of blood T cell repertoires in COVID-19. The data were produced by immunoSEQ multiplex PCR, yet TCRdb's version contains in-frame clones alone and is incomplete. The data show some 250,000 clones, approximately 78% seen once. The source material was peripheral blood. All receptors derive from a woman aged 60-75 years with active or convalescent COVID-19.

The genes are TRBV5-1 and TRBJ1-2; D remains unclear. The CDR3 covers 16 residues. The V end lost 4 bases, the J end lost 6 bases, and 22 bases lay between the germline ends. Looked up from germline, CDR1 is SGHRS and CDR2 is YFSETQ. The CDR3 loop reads CASSLEAVGLRDGYTF. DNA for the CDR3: TGCGCCAGCAGCCTGGAAGCCGTCGGACTAAGGGATGGCTACACCTTC. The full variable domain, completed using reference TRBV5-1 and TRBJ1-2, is KAGVTQTPRYLIKTRGQQVTLSCSPISGHRSVSWYQQTPGQGLQFLFEYFSETQRNKGNFPGRFSGRQFSNSRSEMNVSTLELGDSALYLCASSLEAVGLRDGYTFGSGTRLTVV.

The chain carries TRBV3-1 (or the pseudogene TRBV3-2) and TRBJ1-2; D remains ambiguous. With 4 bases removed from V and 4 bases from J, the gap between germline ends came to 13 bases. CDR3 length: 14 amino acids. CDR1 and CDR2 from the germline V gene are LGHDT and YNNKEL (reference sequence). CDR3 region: CASSLEPGGYGYTF. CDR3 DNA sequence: TGTGCCAGCAGCCTCGAGCCGGGTGGCTATGGCTACACCTTC.

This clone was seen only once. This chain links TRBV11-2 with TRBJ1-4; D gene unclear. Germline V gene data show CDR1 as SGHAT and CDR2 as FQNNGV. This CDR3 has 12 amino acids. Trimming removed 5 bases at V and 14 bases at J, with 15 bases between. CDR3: CASSPDGVLLFF. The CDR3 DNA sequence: TGTGCCAGCAGCCCAGACGGGGTCCTCCTGTTTTTT.

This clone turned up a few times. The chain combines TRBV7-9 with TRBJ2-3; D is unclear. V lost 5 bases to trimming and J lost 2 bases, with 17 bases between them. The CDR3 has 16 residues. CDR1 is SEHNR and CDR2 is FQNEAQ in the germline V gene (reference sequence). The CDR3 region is CASSPTSSAATDTQYF. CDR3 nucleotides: TGTGCCAGCAGCCCGACCTCCTCGGCGGCCACAGATACGCAGTATTTT.

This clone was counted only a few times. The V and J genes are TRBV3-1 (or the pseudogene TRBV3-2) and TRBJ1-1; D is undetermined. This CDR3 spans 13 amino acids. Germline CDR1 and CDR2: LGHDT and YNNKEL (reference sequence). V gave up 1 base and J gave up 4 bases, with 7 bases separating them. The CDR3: CASSQVFSTEAFF. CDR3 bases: TGTGCCAGCAGCCAAGTCTTCAGCACTGAAGCTTTCTTT.

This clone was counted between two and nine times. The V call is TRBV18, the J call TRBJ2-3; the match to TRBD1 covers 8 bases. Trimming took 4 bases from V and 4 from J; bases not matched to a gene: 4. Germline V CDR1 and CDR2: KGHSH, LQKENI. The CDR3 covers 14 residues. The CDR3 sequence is CASSLGTGSDTQYF. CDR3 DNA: TGTGCCAGCTCACTGGGGACAGGATCAGATACGCAGTATTTT.

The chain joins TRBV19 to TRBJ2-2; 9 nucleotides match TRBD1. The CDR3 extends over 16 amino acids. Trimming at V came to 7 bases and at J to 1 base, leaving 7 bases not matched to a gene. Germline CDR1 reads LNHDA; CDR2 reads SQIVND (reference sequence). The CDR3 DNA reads TGTGCCAGTACAATCACAGGGGGCAGGAACACCGGGGAGCTGTTTTTT. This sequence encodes CASTITGGRNTGELFF.

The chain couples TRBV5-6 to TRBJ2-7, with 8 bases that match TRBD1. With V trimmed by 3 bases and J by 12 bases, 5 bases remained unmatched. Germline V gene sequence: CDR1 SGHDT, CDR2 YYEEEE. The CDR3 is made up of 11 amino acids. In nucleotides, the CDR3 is TGTGCCAGCAGCTCGGGACAGGAGACGTACTTC. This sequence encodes CASSSGQETYF.

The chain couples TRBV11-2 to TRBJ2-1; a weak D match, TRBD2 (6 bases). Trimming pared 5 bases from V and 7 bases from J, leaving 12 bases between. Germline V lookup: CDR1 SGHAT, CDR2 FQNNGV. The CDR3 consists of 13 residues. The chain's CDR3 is CASSDLAANEQFF. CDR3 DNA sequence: TGTGCCAGCAGCGACTTAGCGGCTAATGAGCAGTTCTTC.